This T cell receptor (beta chain) was identified during a study of graft-versus-host responses after intestinal transplantation. Study observations and caveats: Among recipient marrow samples, GvH clones were found; some appeared first in ileum or blood.

Produced via immunoSEQ multiplex PCR; TCRdb's table is partial and in-frame only. The sample consists of about 91,000 clones, more than 85% of them appearing once. On this clone: Antigen: not known.

The sample here was unstimulated CD4+ T cells sorted from spleen or lymph node cells, taken before transplant. The sequence derives from a human donor who was the organ donor for an intestinal transplant.

The CDR3 loop is CASSQNSGTNTGELFF. The CDR3 DNA is TGTGCCAGTAGTCAAAATAGCGGGACAAACACCGGGGAGCTGTTTTTT. The rearrangement uses TRBV19 and TRBJ2-2; TRBD2 agrees at 8 bases. The CDR3 covers 16 residues. The junction had 7 bases not matched to a gene; V was cut back by 5 bases and J by 2 bases. Germline-derived CDR1 and CDR2 are LNHDA and SQIVND (reference sequence).